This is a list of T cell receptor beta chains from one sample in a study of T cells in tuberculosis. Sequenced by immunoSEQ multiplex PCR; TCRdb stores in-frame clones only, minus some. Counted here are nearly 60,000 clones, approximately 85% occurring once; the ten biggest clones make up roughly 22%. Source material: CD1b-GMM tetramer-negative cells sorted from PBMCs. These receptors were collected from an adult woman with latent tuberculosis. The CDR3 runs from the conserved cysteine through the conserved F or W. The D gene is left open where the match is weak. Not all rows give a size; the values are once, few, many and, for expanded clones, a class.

TGTGCCAGTAGTATAGGACACGCCACCGGGGAGCTGTTTTTT	CASSIGHATGELFF	TRBJ2-2	TRBV19	.	.
TGTGCCAGCAGTATAGCGGGAGGGGCATACAATGAGCAGTTCTTC	CASSIAGGAYNEQFF	TRBJ2-1	TRBV6-5	TRBD2	.
TGTGCCAGCAGCTTAACAGAGATCCAAGAGACCCAGTACTTC	CASSLTEIQETQYF	TRBJ2-5	TRBV5-4	.	.
TGTGCCAGCAGGACAGGGACCTACGAGCAGTACTTC	CASRTGTYEQYF	TRBJ2-7	TRBV2	TRBD1	.
TGTGCCTGGAGTGTCGGAACAGCCTATCAAGAGACCCAGTACTTC	CAWSVGTAYQETQYF	TRBJ2-5	TRBV30	.	.
TGTGCCAGCAGTCGGAGACTGATCTTAAATGGGGAGCAGTTCTTC	CASSRRLILNGEQFF	TRBJ2-1	TRBV2	.	.
TGTGCCAGCAGTTTAGGAGACCTTGGTTTCAATGAGCAGTTCTTC	CASSLGDLGFNEQFF	TRBJ2-1	TRBV27	.	.
TGTGCTAGTGGTTTGGTACCGGGGGGTTCCTACAATGAGCAGTTCTTC	CASGLVPGGSYNEQFF	TRBJ2-1	TRBV12-5	TRBD2	.
TGTGCCAGCAGCCCGGGGAATCTTAGATGGAACACTGAAGCTTTCTTT	CASSPGNLRWNTEAFF	TRBJ1-1	TRBV14	.	.
TGTGCCAGCAGCCCATACGGGACTAGCGGGAGTTACGAGCAGTACTTC	CASSPYGTSGSYEQYF	TRBJ2-7	TRBV7-2	TRBD2	once
TGTGCCAGCAGCTTGGCCGGCGGGGTGAGCTCCTACGAGCAGTACTTC	CASSLAGGVSSYEQYF	TRBJ2-7	TRBV7-3	.	.
TGTGCCAGCAGCTCACCGAGCGGGGGGAGAGGAGATACGCAGTATTTT	CASSSPSGGRGDTQYF	TRBJ2-3	TRBV7-3	TRBD2	.
TGTGCCACCAGCAGAGATGGGGCTTACAATGAGCAGTTCTTC	CATSRDGAYNEQFF	TRBJ2-1	TRBV15	.	.
TGTGCCAGCAGCTTGTGGAGGGTGCCATACGAGCAGTACTTC	CASSLWRVPYEQYF	TRBJ2-7	TRBV5-8	.	.
TGTGCCAGTAACACCTCCCCGCCCGGACAGAGGAGTAGGACCCAGTACTTC	CASNTSPPGQRSRTQYF	TRBJ2-5	TRBV19	.	.
TGTGCCAGCTCACACGAACCGGCCGCGACAGGGGGCGAGCGATCGTTCTTC	CASSHEPAATGGERSFF	TRBJ2-1	TRBV18	TRBD1	.
TGCGCCAGCAGCTACACGACTCATTTTTCCAGGGGTGAGCAGTTCTTC	CASSYTTHFSRGEQFF	TRBJ2-1	TRBV4-1	.	.
TGTGCCAGCAGCACAAGACTAGCGGGAATCTACAATGAGCAGTTCTTC	CASSTRLAGIYNEQFF	TRBJ2-1	TRBV11-2	TRBD2	.
TGTGCCAGCAGTGCCACAGGGGTATTGAATCGCTACACCTTC	CASSATGVLNRYTF	TRBJ1-2	TRBV2	TRBD1	once
TGTGCCAGCAGTGAAAGGACTCGAGGTGGGAACACTGAAGCTTTCTTT	CASSERTRGGNTEAFF	TRBJ1-1	TRBV2	.	.
TGTGCCAGCAGCCCAGACAGAAACTATGGCTACACCTTC	CASSPDRNYGYTF	TRBJ1-2	TRBV2	.	few
TGTGCCAGCACGCCCGTGGGTTCGGGACTACACTCGGCGGAGCAGTACTTC	CASTPVGSGLHSAEQYF	TRBJ2-7	TRBV7-3	TRBD2	.
TGTGCCAGCAGTGCCCAACCTAGCGGGAAGGACTACAATGAGCAGTTCTTC	CASSAQPSGKDYNEQFF	TRBJ2-1	TRBV6-4	TRBD2	once
TGTGCCAGCAAAGACAGGGTAAGGAGGATGAACACTGAAGCTTTCTTT	CASKDRVRRMNTEAFF	TRBJ1-1	TRBV2	TRBD1	.
TGTGCCAGCAGCCAATCTAGCGGGAGACCCGGGGAGCTGTTTTTT	CASSQSSGRPGELFF	TRBJ2-2	TRBV16	TRBD2	.
TGTGCCAGTAGTATAGGGGCGGGGAATCAGCCCCAGCATTTT	CASSIGAGNQPQHF	TRBJ1-5	TRBV19	.	once
TGTGCCAGCAGTGAAGACACCGCCTCCTACGAGCAGTACTTC	CASSEDTASYEQYF	TRBJ2-7	TRBV2	.	.
TGTGCCAGCAGTGTGGCACCGACAGGGTTCCACGAGCAGTACTTC	CASSVAPTGFHEQYF	TRBJ2-7	TRBV6-1	TRBD1	.
TGTGCCAGCTCACCAGGCTTTCCCGGGGTGAACACTGAAGCTTTCTTT	CASSPGFPGVNTEAFF	TRBJ1-1	TRBV18	.	once
TGTGCCAGCCGCACCTCGGGACAGTCTAATGAAAAACTGTTTTTT	CASRTSGQSNEKLFF	TRBJ1-4	TRBV7-9	TRBD1	.
TGTGCCAGCAGTTTCGTTTTTAGCGGGGGGGCAGATACGCAGTATTTT	CASSFVFSGGADTQYF	TRBJ2-3	TRBV27	TRBD2	.
TGTGCCAGCAGCTTAGTCTCTACCAGCGGGTCCCACGAGCAGTACTTC	CASSLVSTSGSHEQYF	TRBJ2-7	TRBV7-2	.	once
TGTGCCAGTAGTAAACCCTCAGGGGGGAAACAGCCCCAGCATTTT	CASSKPSGGKQPQHF	TRBJ1-5	TRBV19	TRBD1	.
TGTGCCAGTAGTATACGACTAGCGGGAGGTTGGGACTACGAGCAGTACTTC	CASSIRLAGGWDYEQYF	TRBJ2-7	TRBV19	TRBD2	.
TGTGCCAGCAGTTCCTCCGACAGGAGCTATGGCTACACCTTC	CASSSSDRSYGYTF	TRBJ1-2	TRBV28	.	.
TGTGCCAGCAGTGAAGATACTCCATATCAGCCCCAGCATTTT	CASSEDTPYQPQHF	TRBJ1-5	TRBV2	.	few
TGTGCCAGCTCACCAGGGGCTATACAAGAGACCCAGTACTTC	CASSPGAIQETQYF	TRBJ2-5	TRBV18	.	.
TGTGCCTGGAATCCCTGGCGGGAGGCTGGCGGGGAGCTGTTTTTT	CAWNPWREAGGELFF	TRBJ2-2	TRBV30	TRBD2	.
TGTGCCAGCTCACCGGGACAGGGTGCCAATGAGCAGTTCTTC	CASSPGQGANEQFF	TRBJ2-1	TRBV18	TRBD1	.
TGTGCCTGGAATGATCTAGCGGGAGTTTCCGAGCAGTACTTC	CAWNDLAGVSEQYF	TRBJ2-7	TRBV30	TRBD2	.
TGTGCCAGCAGCAAAGACAGGGGAACTGGCTACACCTTC	CASSKDRGTGYTF	TRBJ1-2	TRBV16	TRBD1	once
TGTGCCAGTAGTATCACAGGGGGGTACAATGAGCAGTTCTTC	CASSITGGYNEQFF	TRBJ2-1	TRBV19	TRBD1	.
TGTGCCAGCAGTTCTCGTGGACTAGATTTAAGCAACACCGGGGAGCTGTTTTTT	CASSSRGLDLSNTGELFF	TRBJ2-2	TRBV7-8	TRBD2	.
TGCAGCGTCGCGGGGGGCAATGAGCAGTTCTTC	CSVAGGNEQFF	TRBJ2-1	TRBV29-1	TRBD2	.
TGTGCCAGCAGCTCGCCCGGGACAGAACAAGAGACCCAGTACTTC	CASSSPGTEQETQYF	TRBJ2-5	TRBV7-3	TRBD1	.
TGTGCCAGCAAGCGACAGGGGGCGGTCTACGGCTACACCTTC	CASKRQGAVYGYTF	TRBJ1-2	TRBV28	TRBD1	.
TGTGCCAGCAGACGTAACACGGGATCCTACGAGCAGTACTTC	CASRRNTGSYEQYF	TRBJ2-7	TRBV7-2	.	.
TGTGCCAGCAGCCCCCCTAGCGAGGACGAGCAGTACTTC	CASSPPSEDEQYF	TRBJ2-7	TRBV7-2	.	few
TGTGCCAGCAGCTTCATAGATGCCACTGAAGCTTTCTTT	CASSFIDATEAFF	TRBJ1-1	TRBV7-9	.	.